One sample yielded the 15 T cell receptor beta chains listed below, sequenced in a study of human T cells and chemical hapten exposure. Regarding time point: patch test 1, 2 weeks after DPC sensitization. Treatment here: therapeutic diphenylcyclopropenone sensitization with weekly scalp DPC. Each CDR3 protein is one row after TCRdb ran MiXCR on the RACE reads. The sample shows about 340,000 distinct CDR3 sequences, around 7% of them seen only once. The starting material was whole blood, obtained in connection with sensitization to the hapten diphenylcyclopropenone (DPC). The receptors originated from a woman aged 18 to 35 with alopecia areata. Some clones in this sample may be carry-over from other donors' samples.

In the case of this clonotype: This may arise from a read error, as a much more abundant clone is one base away. The chain carries TRBV11-2 and TRBJ2-3; D gene ambiguous. CDR1 and CDR2 (germline): SGHAT, FQNNGV. V lost 4 bases, J lost 2 bases, and 7 bases lay in between. The length of the CDR3 is 13 residues. The CDR3 protein is CASSSWPTDTQYF. The CDR3 nucleotides read TGTGCCAGCAGCTCTTGGCCCACAGATACGCAGTATTTT. The variable domain in full, completed from reference TRBV11-2 and TRBJ2-3, reads EAGVAQSPRYKIIEKRQSVAFWCNPISGHATLYWYQQILGQGPKLLIQFQNNGVVDDSQLPKDRFSAERLKGVDSTLKIQPAKLEDSAVYLCASSSWPTDTQYFGPGTRLTVL.

This clonotype was seen many times. The V gene is TRBV29-1, the J gene TRBJ1-1; D call uncertain. The CDR3 has 13 amino acids. Between the trimmed V and J ends, which lost 1 base and 0 bases, there was a span of 6 bases. Germline CDR1 SQVTM, CDR2 ANQGSEA. DNA of the CDR3: TGCAGCGTTGAAGGGAACATGAACACTGAAGCTTTCTTT. It codes for CSVEGNMNTEAFF.

This clonotype was observed at least ten times. The CDR3 DNA reads as TGCGCCAGCAGCTTGGACGTCAGGTCGAACTATGGCTACACCTTC. It translates to CASSLDVRSNYGYTF. The chain employs TRBV5-1 and TRBJ1-2; the D is unclear. Looked up from germline, CDR1 is SGHRS and CDR2 is YFSETQ. Deletions cut 0 bases from V and 2 bases from J, with 11 bases between. This CDR3 is 15 amino acids long.

This chain joins TRBV5-1 and TRBJ1-1; tentative D call: TRBD1 (6 bases). The CDR3 length is 15 residues. Germline V gene sequence: CDR1 SGHRS, CDR2 YFSETQ. Trimming took 5 bases from V and 1 from J, leaving 15 bases between them. The CDR3 reads CASRRTAPSNTEAFF. CDR3 bases: TGCGCCAGCAGGAGGACAGCACCTTCGAACACTGAAGCTTTCTTT.

With regard to this clonotype: At one end the junction does not follow the germline gene, possibly because of a read error. The J gene is TRBJ2-4, the V gene TRBV6-2 or TRBV6-3; possible D gene TRBD2, 5 bases. This CDR3 has 14 amino acids. CDR1 is MNHEY and CDR2 is SVGEGT in the germline V gene. DNA of the CDR3: TGTGCCAGCAGTTCAAGCCTAGCCAGAAACATTCAGTACTTC. Amino acid sequence: CASSSSLARNIQYF.

The chain employs TRBV7-6 and TRBJ1-3; no clear D gene. The germline CDR1 and CDR2 sequences are SGHVS and FNYEAQ. The V and J ends lost 4 bases and 0 bases respectively, with 7 bases between them. This CDR3 is 14 amino acids long. DNA for the CDR3: TGTGCCAGCAGCTACGGGAACTCTGGAAACACCATATATTTT. Protein sequence: CASSYGNSGNTIYF.

This clonotype was counted ten times or more. V usage is TRBV5-1 and J usage is TRBJ1-1; D is uncertain. The CDR3 runs to 15 residues. Trimming removed 0 bases at V and 3 bases at J, with 12 bases between. Germline V lookup: CDR1 SGHRS, CDR2 YFSETQ. CDR3 residues: CASSLVIGFDTEAFF. CDR3 DNA sequence: TGCGCCAGCAGCTTGGTGATAGGGTTTGACACTGAAGCTTTCTTT.

This clonotype was seen many times. The genes are TRBV15 and TRBJ2-1, with 12 nucleotides matching TRBD1. The V gene end was trimmed by 3 bases and the J gene end by 10 bases; junction bases not matched to a gene: 10. The CDR3 runs to 16 residues. Germline V gene lookup returns CDR1 LNHNV and CDR2 YYDKDF (reference sequence). CDR3: CATSSLGGQGAREQFF. CDR3 in DNA: TGTGCCACCAGCAGTTTGGGGGGACAGGGGGCGCGGGAGCAGTTCTTC.

The V gene is TRBV7-2, the J gene TRBJ1-1, with D unclear. Germline V gives CDR1 SGHTA, CDR2 FQGNSA. The CDR3 contains 16 residues. Trimming removed 4 bases at V and 0 bases at J, with 15 bases between. CDR3 DNA sequence: TGTGCCAGCAGCTACGGAGTGAGGGTTCTGAACACTGAAGCTTTCTTT. Its translation: CASSYGVRVLNTEAFF.

The V gene is TRBV5-1, the J gene TRBJ1-2, with D unclear. The V end lost 4 bases, the J end lost 2 bases, and 24 bases lay between the germline ends. Germline CDR1 and CDR2: SGHRS and YFSETQ. The CDR3 loop spans 18 amino acids. This CDR3 is CASSLFGPEGPFNYGYTF. The CDR3 coding sequence is TGCGCCAGCAGCCTGTTCGGGCCAGAGGGTCCTTTCAACTATGGCTACACCTTC.

This clonotype was seen a few times. The J gene is TRBJ1-5, the V gene TRBV27, with a possible D match to TRBD1 (6 bases). Germline V gene data show CDR1 as MNHEY and CDR2 as SMNVEV (reference sequence). Deletions cut 2 bases from V and 7 bases from J, with 12 bases between. The CDR3 covers 14 residues. The chain's CDR3 is CASSLGGRVQPQHF. CDR3 sequence (DNA): TGTGCCAGCAGTTTAGGGGGGCGTGTGCAGCCCCAGCATTTT.

This clonotype was observed a handful of times. The rearrangement joins TRBV20-1 to TRBJ1-1; no firm D call. Germline V CDR1 and CDR2: DFQATT, SNEGSKA (reference sequence). The V end lost 1 base, the J end lost 0 bases, and 6 bases lay between the germline ends. The CDR3 is 13 residues long. The CDR3 DNA follows: TGCAGTGCTAGAGTGTTGATGAACACTGAAGCTTTCTTT. Residues: CSARVLMNTEAFF.

This clonotype was counted between two and nine times. The rearrangement links TRBV19 to TRBJ2-5; TRBD1 matches at 7 bases. Trimming took 6 bases from V and 3 from J; bases not matched to a gene: 4. Germline CDR1 reads LNHDA; CDR2 reads SQIVND (reference sequence). The CDR3 runs to 13 residues. The CDR3 region has the DNA TGTGCCAGTAGGAGCACAGGGGAAGAGACCCAGTACTTC. Translated: CASRSTGEETQYF.

This clonotype was counted many times. The chain links TRBV4-3 to TRBJ2-1; D uncertain. The CDR3 contains 15 residues. V lost 1 base to trimming and J lost 6 bases, with 13 bases between them. Germline lookup yields CDR1 LGHNA and CDR2 YSLEER. In nucleotides, the CDR3 is TGCGCCAGCAGCCAAGTCTATGTTGGGCGCAATGAGCAGTTCTTC. Translating gives CASSQVYVGRNEQFF.

This clonotype was picked up many times. The gene calls are TRBV6-2 or TRBV6-3 and TRBJ2-1; D is unresolved. Trimming pared 1 base from V and 0 bases from J, leaving 10 bases between. Germline loops: CDR1 MNHEY, CDR2 SVGEGT. The CDR3 has 16 residues. CDR3 DNA: TGTGCCAGCAGTTACTTCTCGGTTAGCTCCTACAATGAGCAGTTCTTC. It specifies CASSYFSVSSYNEQFF.